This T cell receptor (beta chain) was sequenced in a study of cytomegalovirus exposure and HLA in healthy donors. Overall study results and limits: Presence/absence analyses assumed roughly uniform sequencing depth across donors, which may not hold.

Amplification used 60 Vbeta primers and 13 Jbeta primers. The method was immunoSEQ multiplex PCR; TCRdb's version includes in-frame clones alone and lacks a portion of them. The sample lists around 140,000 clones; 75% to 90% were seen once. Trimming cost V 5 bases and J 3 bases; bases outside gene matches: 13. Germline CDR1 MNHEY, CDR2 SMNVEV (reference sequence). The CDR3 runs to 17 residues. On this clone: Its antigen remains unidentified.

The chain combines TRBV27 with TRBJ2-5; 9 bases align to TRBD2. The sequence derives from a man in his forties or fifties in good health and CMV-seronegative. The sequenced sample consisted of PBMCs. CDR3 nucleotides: TGTGCCAGCAGTCCACTCCCTGGACTAGCGAAAGAAGAGACCCAGTACTTC. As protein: CASSPLPGLAKEETQYF.